The T cell receptor (beta chain) described here comes from a study of blood T cells in healthy people across ages. V was shortened by 6 bases and J by 4 bases, with 15 bases between the two germline ends. Germline assignment: CDR1 MDHEN and CDR2 SYDVKM. The CDR3 totals 14 residues. Alongside a J-beta primer mix, a sample-barcoded 5' primer served in a second PCR lasting about 7 to 12 cycles. MiXCR, applied by TCRdb to the 5' RACE reads, yields one record per CDR3 protein. The sample lists 750,000 to 950,000 distinct CDR3 sequences; about 48% were seen once. The sequencing sample was made of blood. The J gene is TRBJ1-2, the V gene TRBV28, with a tentative D call TRBD1 (5 bases). This receptor was identified in a man aged 80 or over in good health. The CDR3 is CASRPVGGSYGYTF. In DNA form, the CDR3 reads TGTGCCAGCAGGCCCGTGGGGGGGAGCTATGGCTACACCTTC.